This T cell receptor beta chain was identified in a study of T cells in tuberculosis. Background on the study: This South African cohort compared adolescents with or without latent tuberculosis against adults with active tuberculosis.

The CDR3 consists of 16 residues. Losses at the gene ends were 2 bases for V and 2 bases for J; bases not matched to a gene: 6. CDR1 and CDR2 (germline): MNHNS, SASEGT. Tuberculin skin test and IGRA determined adolescents' latent tuberculosis status at entry. General study results and limits: Cases with active tuberculosis were adults, while controls were adolescents.

A remark on this clone: As yet, its antigen is unknown.

Sequencing used immunoSEQ multiplex PCR; TCRdb keeps in-frame clones, though not all of them. The sample contains tens of thousands of clones, 90% to 95% of which appear only once. The chain recombines TRBV6-1 with TRBJ2-3; 8 bases are shared with TRBD2. The sequenced material came from PBMCs. The sequence came from a donor aged 10-29 years with latent tuberculosis or without tuberculosis infection. The CDR3 here is CASSESGGGHTDTQYF. CDR3 DNA sequence: TGTGCCAGCAGTGAATCCGGGGGGGGGCACACAGATACGCAGTATTTT.